Below are 16 T cell receptor beta chains sequenced from a single sample in a study of blood T cell repertoires in COVID-19 (dated by TCRdb to 2018 to 2021). The library relied on the immunoSEQ multiplex PCR assay. In TCRdb, the immuneACCESS table is reduced to in-frame sequences with V and J assigned. These tables do not hold every clone; where another copy was compared, an unresolved V gene accounts for under half, and the others remain unexplained. The sample table lists 500,000 or so clones, around 90% of them with a count of one. Together, the top ten hold roughly 0.7% of the sample. Sequencing was done on a sample of PBMCs or T cells enriched from blood (not recorded which). The receptors were gathered from a young woman who had recovered from COVID-19.

The chain links TRBV10-2 to TRBJ1-2; D gene uncertain. V lost 0 bases and J lost 4, with 9 bases in between. Germline CDR1 is WSHSY and CDR2 is SAAADI. There are 14 residues in the CDR3. The CDR3 is CASSESGRSYGYTF. The CDR3 DNA follows: TGCGCCAGCAGTGAGTCGGGCCGGTCCTATGGCTACACCTTC.

CDR3 nucleotides: TGTGCCAGCAGTTTCAGGGGGACGGGCACTGAAGCTTTCTTT. Protein: CASSFRGTGTEAFF. V is TRBV27 and J is TRBJ1-1; 7 nucleotides match TRBD1. This CDR3 comprises 14 residues. CDR1 is MNHEY and CDR2 is SMNVEV in the germline V gene (reference sequence). With V trimmed by 3 bases and J by 4 bases, 5 bases remained unmatched.

The rearrangement joins TRBV25-1 to TRBJ1-5, with D possibly matching TRBD1 (5 bases). This CDR3 has 13 residues. The V end was cut by 3 bases, the J end by 7 bases, with 10 bases between. Germline V gives CDR1 MGHDK, CDR2 SYGVNS. As DNA, the CDR3 is TGTGCCAGCAGTGACGGGGGGAGGCAGCCCCAGCATTTT. Protein sequence: CASSDGGRQPQHF.

This sequence joins TRBV12-3 or TRBV12-4 and TRBJ1-5; no clear D gene. The CDR3 loop spans 12 amino acids. Between the trimmed V and J ends, which lost 10 bases and 2 bases, there was a span of 9 bases. The CDR3 DNA reads TGTGCCACCAGCGGGGGCAATCAGCCCCAGCATTTT. Its translation is CATSGGNQPQHF.

The CDR3 reads CASSQEGRGGSNEQFF. CDR3 nucleotides: TGTGCCAGCAGCCAAGAGGGAAGGGGGGGGTCGAATGAGCAGTTCTTC. This rearrangement joins TRBV3-1 (or the pseudogene TRBV3-2) to TRBJ2-1; D possibly corresponds to TRBD2 (7 bases). Trimming took off 0 bases at V and 7 bases at J, with 16 bases between the two ends. The CDR3 loop spans 16 amino acids. Germline CDR1 reads LGHDT; CDR2 reads YNNKEL (reference sequence).

The genes are TRBV6-1 and TRBJ2-7; possible D gene TRBD2, 6 bases. The ends were cut back, 3 bases at V and 6 bases at J, with 12 bases in the middle. Germline V gene sequence: CDR1 MNHNS, CDR2 SASEGT. CDR3 size: 13 residues. The CDR3 loop reads CASSEDWGGEQYF. In DNA, the CDR3 is TGTGCCAGCAGTGAGGATTGGGGAGGCGAGCAGTACTTC.

The J gene is TRBJ1-1, the V gene TRBV6-6; the D is unclear. The V and J ends lost 11 bases and 5 bases respectively, with 18 bases between them. The CDR3 is 13 residues long. Germline CDR1 and CDR2: MNHNY and SVGAGI (reference sequence). The CDR3 DNA follows: TGTGCCCACACGGAGGGAAAAGGAACTGAAGCTTTCTTT. Translating gives CAHTEGKGTEAFF.

The chain uses TRBV29-1 and TRBJ2-7; tentative D call: TRBD2 (6 bases). CDR3 size: 14 residues. Trimming pared 7 bases from V and 3 bases from J, leaving 19 bases between. The germline V gene encodes CDR1 SQVTM and CDR2 ANQGSEA. The DNA for the CDR3 is TGCAGCGCCCTCCCGGCGGGGACTGTCTACGAGCAGTACTTC. Its translation: CSALPAGTVYEQYF.

The V call is TRBV13, the J call TRBJ2-4; 8 nucleotides line up with TRBD2. The CDR3 covers 17 residues. The V gene end was trimmed by 0 bases and the J gene end by 6 bases; junction bases not matched to a gene: 10. The germline V gene encodes CDR1 PRHDT and CDR2 FYEKMQ (reference sequence). The CDR3 nucleotides are TGTGCCAGCAGCTTAGGTGGCGGGGGGAACCCTTTAAACATTCAGTACTTC. Encoded protein: CASSLGGGGNPLNIQYF. The variable domain in full, completed from reference TRBV13 and TRBJ2-4, reads AAGVIQSPRHLIKEKRETATLKCYPIPRHDTVYWYQQGPGQDPQFLISFYEKMQSDKGSIPDRFSAQQFSDYHSELNMSSLELGDSALYFCASSLGGGGNPLNIQYFGAGTRLSVL.

V gene TRBV5-4 combines with J gene TRBJ1-4, with 9 positions matching TRBD1. CDR3 length: 15 amino acids. Germline CDR1 SGHNT, CDR2 YYREEE (reference sequence). The trim removed 5 bases at V and 3 bases at J, leaving 5 bases unmatched. This chain's CDR3 is CASRHWTGANEKLFF. The CDR3 region has the DNA TGTGCCAGCAGACATTGGACAGGGGCTAATGAAAAACTGTTTTTT. Looking up the rest from reference TRBV5-4 and TRBJ1-4 gives the full variable domain: ETGVTQSPTHLIKTRGQQVTLRCSSQSGHNTVSWYQQALGQGPQFIFQYYREEENGRGNFPPRFSGLQFPNYSSELNVNALELDDSALYLCASRHWTGANEKLFFGSGTQLSVL.

The genes are TRBV9 and TRBJ1-1, with a weak D call TRBD1 (5 bases). Germline V gene sequence: CDR1 SGDLS, CDR2 YYNGEE. This CDR3 comprises 14 residues. The V end lost 4 bases, the J end lost 5 bases, and 15 bases lay between the germline ends. The CDR3 nucleotides are TGTGCCAGCAGCACCCTGGATCCAGGGACTGAAGCTTTCTTT. Its protein product is CASSTLDPGTEAFF.

V is TRBV7-6 and J is TRBJ2-3, with D unclear. Trimming stripped 2 bases from V and 1 base from J, with 16 bases between. The CDR3 is made up of 17 amino acids. Germline V gives CDR1 SGHVS, CDR2 FNYEAQ. The CDR3: CASSLTHPVLGTDTQYF. The DNA for the CDR3 is TGTGCCAGCAGCTTAACGCACCCGGTGCTCGGCACAGATACGCAGTATTTT.

This rearrangement joins TRBV5-1 to TRBJ2-1; TRBD2 aligns across 15 bases. The CDR3 length is 14 residues. V was pared by 4 bases and J by 13 bases, with 6 bases of the junction left unmatched. Germline V CDR1 and CDR2: SGHRS, YFSETQ. The CDR3 loop is CASSVGLAGGNQFF. As DNA, the CDR3 is TGCGCCAGCAGCGTCGGACTAGCGGGGGGGAATCAGTTCTTC.

The rearrangement links TRBV30 to TRBJ1-2; 7 bases are a match to TRBD1. V lost 0 bases and J lost 4; bases outside the gene matches: 5. This CDR3 region has 14 residues. Germline loops: CDR1 GTSNPN, CDR2 SVGIG (reference sequence). CDR3 residues: CAWSVRGTAYGYTF. Written as DNA, the CDR3 is TGTGCCTGGAGTGTACGGGGGACAGCCTATGGCTACACCTTC. Full variable domain (remainder filled in from reference TRBV30 and TRBJ1-2): SQTIHQWPATLVQPVGSPLSLECTVEGTSNPNLYWYRQAAGRGLQLLFYSVGIGQISSEVPQNLSASRPQDRQFILSSKKLLLSDSGFYLCAWSVRGTAYGYTFGSGTRLTVV.

CDR3 region: CASRILSGGAHETQYF. In DNA, the CDR3 is TGTGCAAGTCGCATCCTTAGCGGGGGGGCTCATGAGACCCAGTACTTC. This rearrangement joins TRBV12-2 to TRBJ2-5; no DNA check was done on the table's D call, TRBD2. TRBV12-2 is given as a pseudogene. The length of the CDR3 is 16 residues.

The table lists this clone with a count of one. The chain is built from TRBV5-1 and TRBJ2-5; 8 nucleotides agree with TRBD1. The germline V gene has CDR1 SGHRS and CDR2 YFSETQ. The CDR3 has 14 amino acids. V lost 4 bases and J lost 3; bases outside the gene matches: 5. In DNA form, the CDR3 reads TGCGCCAGCAGCGACAGGACAGGGAAAGAGACCCAGTACTTC. It is translated as CASSDRTGKETQYF.